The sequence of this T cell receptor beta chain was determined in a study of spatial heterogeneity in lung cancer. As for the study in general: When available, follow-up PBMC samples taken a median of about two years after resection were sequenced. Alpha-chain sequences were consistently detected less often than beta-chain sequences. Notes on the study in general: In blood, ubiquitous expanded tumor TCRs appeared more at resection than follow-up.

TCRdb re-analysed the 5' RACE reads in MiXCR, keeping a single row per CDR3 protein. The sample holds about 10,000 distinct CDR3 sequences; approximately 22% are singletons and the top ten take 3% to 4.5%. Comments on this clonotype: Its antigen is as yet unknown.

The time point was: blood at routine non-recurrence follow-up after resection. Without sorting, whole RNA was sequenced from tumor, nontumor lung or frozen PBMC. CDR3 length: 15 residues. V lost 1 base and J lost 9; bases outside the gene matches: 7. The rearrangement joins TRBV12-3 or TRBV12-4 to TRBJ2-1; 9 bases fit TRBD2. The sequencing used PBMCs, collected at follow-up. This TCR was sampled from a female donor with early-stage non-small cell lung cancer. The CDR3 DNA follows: TGTGCCAGCAGTTTAGAAGCGGGAGGTTATGGTGAGCAGTTCTTC. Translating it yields CASSLEAGGYGEQFF.